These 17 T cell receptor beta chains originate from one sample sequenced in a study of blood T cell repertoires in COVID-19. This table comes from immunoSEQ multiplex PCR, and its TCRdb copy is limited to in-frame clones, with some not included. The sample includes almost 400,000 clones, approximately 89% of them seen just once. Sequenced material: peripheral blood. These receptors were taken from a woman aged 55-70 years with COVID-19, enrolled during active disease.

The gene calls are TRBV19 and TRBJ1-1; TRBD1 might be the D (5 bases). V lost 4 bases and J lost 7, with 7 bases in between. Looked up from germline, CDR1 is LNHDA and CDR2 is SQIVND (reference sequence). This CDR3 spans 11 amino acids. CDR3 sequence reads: CASSSDSEAFF. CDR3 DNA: TGTGCCAGTAGTAGCGACAGTGAAGCTTTCTTT.

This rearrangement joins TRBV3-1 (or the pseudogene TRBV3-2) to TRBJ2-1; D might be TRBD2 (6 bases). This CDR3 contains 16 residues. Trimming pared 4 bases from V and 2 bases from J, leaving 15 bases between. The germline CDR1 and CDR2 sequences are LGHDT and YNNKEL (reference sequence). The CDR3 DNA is TGTGCCAGCAGCCCCTCCGGGAGCGTCACCTACAATGAGCAGTTCTTC. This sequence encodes CASSPSGSVTYNEQFF.

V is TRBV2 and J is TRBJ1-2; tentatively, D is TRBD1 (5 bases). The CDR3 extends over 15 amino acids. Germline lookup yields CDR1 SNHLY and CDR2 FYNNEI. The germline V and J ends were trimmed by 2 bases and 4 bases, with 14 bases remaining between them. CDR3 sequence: CASSERGTELYGYTF. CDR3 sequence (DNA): TGTGCCAGCAGTGAACGGGGGACGGAACTCTATGGCTACACCTTC.

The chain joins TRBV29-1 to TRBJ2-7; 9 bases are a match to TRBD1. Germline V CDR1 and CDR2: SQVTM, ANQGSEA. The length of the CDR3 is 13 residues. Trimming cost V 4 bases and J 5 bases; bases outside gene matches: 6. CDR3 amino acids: CSVVGTGRDEQYF. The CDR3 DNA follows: TGCAGCGTTGTTGGGACAGGGAGGGACGAGCAGTACTTC.

The chain's CDR3 is CASRSGVSSYNEQFF. In nucleotides, the CDR3 is TGTGCCAGCCGGTCAGGGGTAAGCTCCTACAATGAGCAGTTCTTC. V and J are TRBV5-4 and TRBJ2-1, with a weak D call TRBD1 (6 bases). Deletions cut 7 bases from V and 0 bases from J, with 14 bases between. The CDR3 extends over 15 amino acids. Germline assignment: CDR1 SGHNT and CDR2 YYREEE (reference sequence).

This CDR3 reads CASTRTGFYEQYF. CDR3 in DNA: TGTGCCAGCACCCGGACAGGGTTCTACGAGCAGTACTTC. The chain uses TRBV2 and TRBJ2-7; 8 bases match TRBD1. J was trimmed by 3 bases and V by 7 bases; bases with no gene match: 5. Germline V gives CDR1 SNHLY, CDR2 FYNNEI. CDR3 length equals 13 residues.

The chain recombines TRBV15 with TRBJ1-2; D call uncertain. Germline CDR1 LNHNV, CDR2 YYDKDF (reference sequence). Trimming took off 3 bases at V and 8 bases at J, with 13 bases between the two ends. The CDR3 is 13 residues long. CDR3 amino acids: CATSSSEGSGYTF. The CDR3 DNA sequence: TGTGCCACCAGCAGCTCTGAGGGCAGCGGCTACACCTTC.

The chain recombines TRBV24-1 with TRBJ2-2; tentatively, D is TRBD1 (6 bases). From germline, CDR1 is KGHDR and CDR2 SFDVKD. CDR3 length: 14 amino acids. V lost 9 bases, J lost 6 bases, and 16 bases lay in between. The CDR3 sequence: CATPVQQGAGELFF. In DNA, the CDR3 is TGTGCCACCCCAGTCCAACAGGGCGCCGGGGAGCTGTTTTTT.

The CDR3 coding sequence is TGTGCCAGCAGTTCATCAGGGGAGACCCAGTACTTC. The encoded protein is CASSSSGETQYF. The chain combines TRBV7-2 with TRBJ2-5; D perhaps matches TRBD1 (5 bases). The CDR3 is made up of 12 amino acids. Deletions cut 6 bases from V and 5 bases from J, with 10 bases between. Germline V lookup: CDR1 SGHTA, CDR2 FQGNSA.

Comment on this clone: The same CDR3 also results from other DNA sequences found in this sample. CDR3 residues: CASSPDRDQPQHF. The CDR3 nucleotides read TGTGCCAGCAGTCCGGACAGGGATCAGCCCCAGCATTTT. The chain combines TRBV27 with TRBJ1-5; 8 bases match TRBD1. Trimming took 5 bases from V and 5 from J; bases not matched to a gene: 2. The germline V gene encodes CDR1 MNHEY and CDR2 SMNVEV (reference sequence). The CDR3 spans 13 residues.

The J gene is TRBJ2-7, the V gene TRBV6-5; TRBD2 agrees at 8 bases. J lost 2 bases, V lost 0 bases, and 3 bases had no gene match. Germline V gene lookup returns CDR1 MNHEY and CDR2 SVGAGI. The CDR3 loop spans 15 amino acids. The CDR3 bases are TGTGCCAGCAGTTACTCGAACGGGGGGGCCTACGAGCAGTACTTC. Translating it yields CASSYSNGGAYEQYF.

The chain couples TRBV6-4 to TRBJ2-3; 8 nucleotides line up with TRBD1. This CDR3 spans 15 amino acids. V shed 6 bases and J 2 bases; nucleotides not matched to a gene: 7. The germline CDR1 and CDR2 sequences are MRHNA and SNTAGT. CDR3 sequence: CASRARDRYTDTQYF. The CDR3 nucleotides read TGTGCCAGCAGAGCCCGGGACAGGTACACAGATACGCAGTATTTT.

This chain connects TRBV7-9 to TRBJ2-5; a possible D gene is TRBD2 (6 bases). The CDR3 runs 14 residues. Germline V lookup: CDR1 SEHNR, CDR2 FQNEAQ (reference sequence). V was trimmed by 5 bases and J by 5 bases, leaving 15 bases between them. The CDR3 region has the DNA TGTGCCAGCAGCCGCCGACTAGATGTGGAGACCCAGTACTTC. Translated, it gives CASSRRLDVETQYF. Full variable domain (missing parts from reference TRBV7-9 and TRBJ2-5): DTGVSQNPRHKITKRGQNVTFRCDPISEHNRLYWYRQTLGQGPEFLTYFQNEAQLEKSRLLSDRFSAERPKGSFSTLEIQRTEQGDSAMYLCASSRRLDVETQYFGPGTRLLVL.

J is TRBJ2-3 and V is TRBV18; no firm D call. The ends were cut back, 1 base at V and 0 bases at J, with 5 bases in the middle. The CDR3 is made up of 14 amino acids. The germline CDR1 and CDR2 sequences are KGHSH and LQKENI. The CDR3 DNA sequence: TGTGCCAGCTCACCACTCCAGAGCACAGATACGCAGTATTTT. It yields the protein CASSPLQSTDTQYF.

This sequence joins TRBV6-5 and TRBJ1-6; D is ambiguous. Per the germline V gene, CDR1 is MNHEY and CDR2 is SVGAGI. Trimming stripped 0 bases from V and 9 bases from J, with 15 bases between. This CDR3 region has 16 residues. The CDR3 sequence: CASSYSIRGIRSPLHF. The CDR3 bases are TGTGCCAGCAGTTACTCGATTCGCGGGATTCGTTCACCCCTCCACTTT.

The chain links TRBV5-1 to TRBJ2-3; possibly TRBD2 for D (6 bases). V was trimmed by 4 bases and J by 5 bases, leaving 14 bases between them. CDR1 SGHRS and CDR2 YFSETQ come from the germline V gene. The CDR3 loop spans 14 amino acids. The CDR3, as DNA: TGCGCCAGCAGCAGCACTCCCGGGGGAGATACGCAGTATTTT. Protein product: CASSSTPGGDTQYF.

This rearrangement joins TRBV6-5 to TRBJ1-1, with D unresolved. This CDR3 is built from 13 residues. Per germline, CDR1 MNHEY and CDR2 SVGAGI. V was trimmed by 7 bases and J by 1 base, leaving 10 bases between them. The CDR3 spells CASTRRENTEAFF. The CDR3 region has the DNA TGTGCCAGCACCCGGCGGGAGAACACTGAAGCTTTCTTT.